One sample yielded the 30 T cell receptor beta chains listed below, sequenced in a study of blood T cell repertoires in COVID-19 (dated by TCRdb to 2019 to 2021). The library was prepared using the immunoSEQ multiplex PCR assay. TCRdb mirrors the immuneACCESS table, restricted to in-frame sequences. Some clones are absent from its copies; in checked studies, under half trace to an unresolved V gene, and the reason for the others is unknown. This sample lists a few hundred thousand clones; 86% were detected once. About an eighth of the sample goes to the ten largest clones. Sequenced sample: peripheral blood. The receptor source for this set is a woman aged 70-85 years with COVID-19, enrolled during active disease.

The rearrangement joins TRBV19 to TRBJ2-5; 12 bases are shared with TRBD2. The V segment lost 3 bases and the J segment 0 bases; nucleotides outside the gene matches: 8. From germline, CDR1 is LNHDA and CDR2 SQIVND (reference sequence). The CDR3 covers 18 residues. DNA of the CDR3: TGTGCCAGTAGTATCTCGACTAGCGGGGGATCGTACCAAGAGACCCAGTACTTC. This translates into CASSISTSGGSYQETQYF.

This chain links TRBV5-1 with TRBJ2-7; a weak D match, TRBD1 (6 bases). Germline V CDR1 and CDR2: SGHRS, YFSETQ. The CDR3 loop spans 13 amino acids. V lost 2 bases to trimming and J lost 3 bases, with 9 bases between them. The CDR3 sequence: CASSFQGSYEQYF. The CDR3, as DNA: TGCGCCAGCAGCTTCCAGGGGAGCTACGAGCAGTACTTC.

The gene calls are TRBV9 and TRBJ1-3, with D possibly matching TRBD1 (5 bases). The CDR3 consists of 15 residues. The ends were cut back, 3 bases at V and 7 bases at J, with 17 bases in the middle. CDR1 is SGDLS, CDR2 YYNGEE, per germline. The CDR3, as DNA: TGTGCCAGCAGCGGTCAACGGGGGGGATGGAACACCATATATTTT. It encodes CASSGQRGGWNTIYF.

This clone was found a few times. This chain links TRBV7-9 with TRBJ2-2; a possible D gene is TRBD2 (5 bases). Germline V gene sequence: CDR1 SEHNR, CDR2 FQNEAQ (reference sequence). The CDR3 totals 13 residues. V lost 11 bases, J lost 6 bases, and 16 bases lay in between. CDR3 in DNA: TGTGCCCTGGGTCGGGGTTCGTCCGGGGAGCTGTTTTTT. Its protein is CALGRGSSGELFF.

The genes are TRBV9 and TRBJ1-1, with D perhaps matching TRBD1 (6 bases). Germline V gene lookup returns CDR1 SGDLS and CDR2 YYNGEE. Trimming cost V 1 base and J 1 base, with 8 bases left between them. The CDR3 loop spans 14 amino acids. CDR3: CASSVSGQNTEAFF. CDR3 coding DNA: TGTGCCAGCAGCGTATCGGGACAGAACACTGAAGCTTTCTTT.

This clone was detected many times. The chain joins TRBV9 to TRBJ1-4; tentatively, D is TRBD1 (6 bases). Trimming took 0 bases from V and 7 from J, leaving 16 bases between them. CDR3 size: 16 residues. The germline gives CDR1 SGDLS, CDR2 YYNGEE. In DNA, the CDR3 is TGTGCCAGCAGCGTAGGACCACAGGGCATCGGTGAAAAACTGTTTTTT. Its translation: CASSVGPQGIGEKLFF.

The V call is TRBV5-1, the J call TRBJ1-1; the match to TRBD1 covers 7 bases. V shed 4 bases, J shed 0 bases, and the junction held 9 bases outside the gene matches. The germline CDR1 and CDR2 sequences are SGHRS and YFSETQ. The CDR3 covers 16 residues. The CDR3: CASSQQGLDMNTEAFF. The CDR3, as DNA: TGCGCCAGCAGCCAACAGGGGTTGGACATGAACACTGAAGCTTTCTTT. Complete variable domain (other parts from reference TRBV5-1 and TRBJ1-1): KAGVTQTPRYLIKTRGQQVTLSCSPISGHRSVSWYQQTPGQGLQFLFEYFSETQRNKGNFPGRFSGRQFSNSRSEMNVSTLELGDSALYLCASSQQGLDMNTEAFFGQGTRLTVV.

The V call is TRBV10-3, the J call TRBJ2-6, with 8 bases matching TRBD1. The CDR3 is 17 residues long. The trim removed 4 bases at V and 2 bases at J, leaving 7 bases unmatched. CDR1 and CDR2 from the germline V gene are ENHRY and SYGVKD. The CDR3 region has the DNA TGTGCCATCAGTGGTGGGACAGGAGGGGCTGGGGCCAACGTCCTGACTTTC. Translating gives CAISGGTGGAGANVLTF.

V and J are TRBV5-1 and TRBJ1-6; 10 positions agree with TRBD1. This CDR3 comprises 17 residues. Looked up from germline, CDR1 is SGHRS and CDR2 is YFSETQ. With 0 bases clipped from V and 8 bases from J, the junction kept 8 bases outside the gene matches. CDR3 bases: TGCGCCAGCAGCTTGGCCCTGGGGACAGGGGATCATTCACCCCTCCACTTT. Translating gives CASSLALGTGDHSPLHF.

The chain uses TRBV9 and TRBJ2-6; D gene unclear. Deletions cut 2 bases from V and 4 bases from J, with 13 bases between. This CDR3 has 16 residues. Per germline, CDR1 SGDLS and CDR2 YYNGEE. The CDR3 DNA follows: TGTGCCAGCAGCGTGGGCTCCAATGCCGGGGCCAACGTCCTGACTTTC. This sequence encodes CASSVGSNAGANVLTF.

The V call is TRBV5-1, the J call TRBJ1-1, with D hard to call. Germline loops: CDR1 SGHRS, CDR2 YFSETQ. The V and J ends lost 1 base and 1 base respectively, with 8 bases between them. This CDR3 is 14 amino acids long. The CDR3 nucleotides read TGCGCCAGCAGCTTGAACAATAAGAACACTGAAGCTTTCTTT. Residues: CASSLNNKNTEAFF. The variable domain in full, completed from reference TRBV5-1 and TRBJ1-1, reads KAGVTQTPRYLIKTRGQQVTLSCSPISGHRSVSWYQQTPGQGLQFLFEYFSETQRNKGNFPGRFSGRQFSNSRSEMNVSTLELGDSALYLCASSLNNKNTEAFFGQGTRLTVV.

J is TRBJ1-1 and V is TRBV12-5, with 12 bases identical to TRBD1. V shed 0 bases and J 6 bases; nucleotides not matched to a gene: 11. CDR3 size: 18 residues. Germline values: CDR1 LGHNT, CDR2 FRNRAP. The CDR3 spells CASGLVLWGTGGAAEAFF. CDR3 DNA sequence: TGTGCTAGTGGTTTGGTACTCTGGGGGACAGGGGGCGCGGCTGAAGCTTTCTTT.

The V and J genes are TRBV11-2 and TRBJ2-7; D remains ambiguous. The CDR3 has 12 amino acids. The V gene's germline CDR1 is SGHAT and CDR2 FQNNGV. V was pared by 5 bases and J by 5 bases, with 10 bases between. The CDR3 reads CASSRRSDEQYF. Here the CDR3 DNA reads TGTGCCAGCAGCCGCCGATCAGACGAGCAGTACTTC.

V gene TRBV28 combines with J gene TRBJ1-5; 7 bases align to TRBD1. The germline V gene encodes CDR1 MDHEN and CDR2 SYDVKM. This CDR3 is built from 15 residues. Trimming removed 4 bases from V and 4 bases from J; junction bases left unmatched: 7. As DNA, the CDR3 is TGTGCCAGCAGTTCTCCCGGGACAGTAAATCAGCCCCAGCATTTT. Translated: CASSSPGTVNQPQHF.

This chain uses TRBV5-1 with TRBJ2-5; possible D gene TRBD2, 6 bases. V shed 0 bases and J shed 3 bases, with 12 bases lying between them. Germline values: CDR1 SGHRS, CDR2 YFSETQ. This CDR3 is 15 amino acids long. CDR3: CASSLVGREKETQYF. CDR3 nucleotides: TGCGCCAGCAGCTTGGTGGGGCGGGAAAAAGAGACCCAGTACTTC.

CDR3 protein: CASSSVPGQVTSSYEQYF. For the CDR3, the DNA is TGTGCCAGTAGTTCCGTCCCGGGACAGGTGACAAGCTCCTACGAGCAGTACTTC. This chain uses TRBV19 with TRBJ2-7; TRBD1 aligns across 8 bases. CDR1 is LNHDA, CDR2 SQIVND, per germline (reference sequence). V lost 5 bases and J lost 0; bases outside the gene matches: 15. The CDR3 covers 18 residues.

V usage is TRBV7-9 and J usage is TRBJ1-2; no firm D call. The CDR3 contains 13 residues. Germline CDR1 is SEHNR and CDR2 is FQNEAQ (reference sequence). V gave up 1 base and J gave up 2 bases, with 5 bases separating them. CDR3 in DNA: TGTGCCAGCAGCTTAGGAGGAAACTATGGCTACACCTTC. This gives the protein CASSLGGNYGYTF.

The chain combines TRBV28 with TRBJ2-7, with 8 positions matching TRBD1. From germline, CDR1 is MDHEN and CDR2 SYDVKM. CDR3 length equals 14 residues. J lost 6 bases, V lost 4 bases, and 8 bases had no gene match. Here the CDR3 reads CASSSGTGPPEQYF. The CDR3 DNA reads TGTGCCAGCAGTTCCGGGACAGGTCCCCCCGAGCAGTACTTC.

The chain combines TRBV27 with TRBJ1-2; D ambiguous. The CDR3 contains 13 residues. Germline CDR1 MNHEY, CDR2 SMNVEV (reference sequence). V gave up 2 bases and J gave up 8 bases, with 12 bases separating them. For the CDR3, the DNA is TGTGCCAGCAGTTTACGCCGGGTTGGGGGCTACACCTTC. It yields the protein CASSLRRVGGYTF.

The chain recombines TRBV9 with TRBJ1-1, with D perhaps TRBD1 (5 bases). The CDR3 is 14 residues long. Germline V gene lookup returns CDR1 SGDLS and CDR2 YYNGEE. V was shortened by 0 bases and J by 6 bases, with 12 bases between the two germline ends. The CDR3 spells CASSVDQGRPEAFF. CDR3 sequence (DNA): TGTGCCAGCAGCGTAGACCAGGGAAGGCCTGAAGCTTTCTTT.

The chain uses TRBV9 and TRBJ1-1; 7 nucleotides line up with TRBD1. Germline values: CDR1 SGDLS, CDR2 YYNGEE. V was clipped by 3 bases and J by 7 bases; unmatched bases: 6. CDR3 length equals 13 residues. CDR3 in amino acids: CASSADRDDEAFF. CDR3 DNA sequence: TGTGCCAGCAGCGCAGACAGGGATGATGAAGCTTTCTTT.

This chain connects TRBV5-4 to TRBJ1-1, with 8 bases lining up with TRBD1. After removal of 2 bases from V and 5 bases from J, the junction contained 5 bases not matched to a gene. Germline CDR1 reads SGHNT; CDR2 reads YYREEE (reference sequence). This CDR3 has 14 residues. The chain's CDR3 is CASSFQGALTEAFF. The CDR3, as DNA: TGTGCCAGCAGCTTTCAGGGGGCTTTGACTGAAGCTTTCTTT.

The rearrangement links TRBV20-1 to TRBJ2-7; D perhaps matches TRBD1 (5 bases). Germline values: CDR1 DFQATT, CDR2 SNEGSKA (reference sequence). The CDR3 totals 11 residues. The ends were cut back, 5 bases at V and 1 base at J, with 6 bases in the middle. CDR3 coding DNA: TGCAGTGCTGCAGGGTCCTACGAGCAGTACTTC. Its protein is CSAAGSYEQYF.

The chain links TRBV11-3 to TRBJ2-1; 8 bases map to TRBD2. Trimming took 3 bases from V and 7 from J; bases not matched to a gene: 8. Germline loops: CDR1 SGHNT, CDR2 YENEEA. The CDR3 has 15 residues. CDR3 sequence: CASSFSSGPGNEQFF. In nucleotides, the CDR3 is TGTGCCAGCAGCTTTTCTAGCGGGCCGGGAAATGAGCAGTTCTTC.

This chain's CDR3 is CASSINPGEGKAFF. The CDR3 nucleotides read TGTGCCAGTAGTATTAACCCAGGGGAGGGGAAAGCTTTCTTT. The chain combines TRBV19 with TRBJ1-1; the D gene is possibly TRBD1 (6 bases). Germline V lookup: CDR1 LNHDA, CDR2 SQIVND (reference sequence). CDR3 length equals 14 residues. Trimming pared 3 bases from V and 9 bases from J, leaving 17 bases between.

This clone has more than one count but fewer than ten. This chain joins TRBV2 and TRBJ2-5; D might be TRBD1 (7 bases). The CDR3 is 15 residues long. Trimming removed 6 bases at V and 2 bases at J, with 16 bases between. Germline CDR1 SNHLY, CDR2 FYNNEI. CDR3 DNA sequence: TGTGCCAGCAGGCGAGGGGGCGCGGGGCAAGAGACCCAGTACTTC. It specifies CASRRGGAGQETQYF.

The CDR3 here is CASYQDTGANVLTF. The CDR3 bases are TGTGCCAGCTATCAGGACACTGGGGCCAACGTCCTGACTTTC. The chain recombines TRBV2 with TRBJ2-6; D is perhaps TRBD1 (5 bases). The CDR3 has 14 residues. In germline, CDR1 is SNHLY, CDR2 FYNNEI. Deletions cut 8 bases from V and 2 bases from J, with 10 bases between. Variable domain in full (rest from reference TRBV2 and TRBJ2-6): EPEVTQTPSHQVTQMGQEVILRCVPISNHLYFYWYRQILGQKVEFLVSFYNNEISEKSEIFDDQFSVERPDGSNFTLKIRSTKLEDSAMYFCASYQDTGANVLTFGAGSRLTVL.

This clone was counted a few times. V usage is TRBV15 and J usage is TRBJ2-4; TRBD2 aligns across 10 bases. Unmatched junction bases numbered 4, after V lost 2 bases and J lost 6 bases. This CDR3 has 15 residues. Germline V lookup: CDR1 LNHNV, CDR2 YYDKDF (reference sequence). CDR3 amino acids: CATSRPPSGGNIQYF. DNA of the CDR3: TGTGCCACCAGCAGACCCCCTAGCGGGGGAAACATTCAGTACTTC.

The chain employs TRBV15 and TRBJ1-2; D unresolved. This CDR3 has 16 amino acids. Germline V lookup: CDR1 LNHNV, CDR2 YYDKDF (reference sequence). With 3 bases removed from V and 7 bases from J, the gap between germline ends came to 21 bases. CDR3 sequence: CATSSGREVNLGGYTF. The CDR3 DNA reads as TGTGCCACCAGCAGCGGGAGGGAGGTTAATCTCGGTGGCTACACCTTC.

This clone was recorded once. The V gene is TRBV2, the J gene TRBJ2-7, with 12 bases lining up with TRBD1. CDR1 is SNHLY and CDR2 is FYNNEI in the germline V gene. The ends lost 6 bases at V and 4 bases at J; junction bases unmatched: 7. The CDR3 contains 15 residues. The CDR3 coding sequence is TGTGCCAGCAGGATTGGGACAGGGGGCGGTTACGAGCAGTACTTC. Protein: CASRIGTGGGYEQYF.